This T cell receptor (beta chain) comes out of a study of T cell responses to AZD1222 COVID-19 vaccine. The table came from immunoSEQ multiplex PCR; TCRdb's copy has only in-frame clones and leaves some out. The table shows about 100,000 clones, with about 87% occurring only once. A word on this clone: The antigen remains unidentified.

Study-wide findings and caveats: Of the AZD1222 recipients, only five to seven were seropositive at baseline. Two AZD1222 doses significantly raised spike-specific TCR breadth and depth over controls. Vaccine-associated CD4 TCRs ranged over spike, dominating at 160-218 and 743-854. Possibly, clonal diversity was underestimated; donors were largely white British and included more females.

The CDR3 has 19 amino acids. V shed 2 bases and J shed 0 bases, with 23 bases lying between them. Germline V gene sequence: CDR1 ENHRY, CDR2 SYGVKD. The receptor comes from an adult in good health. V is TRBV10-3 and J is TRBJ2-7; the D gene could be TRBD1 or TRBD2 (5 bases each). Sequencing was performed on peripheral blood, taken on day 0 of AZD1222 vaccination. CDR3 in amino acids: CAISEGVLWSGRTSYEQYF. The CDR3 DNA is TGTGCCATCAGTGAGGGGGTGCTTTGGTCGGGACGCACCTCCTACGAGCAGTACTTC.